This is a list of T cell receptor beta chains from one sample in a study of blood T cell repertoires in COVID-19. Generated by immunoSEQ multiplex PCR, the TCRdb table keeps only in-frame clones and is missing some. The table has some 190,000 clones, about 83% seen once. Sequencing was performed on PBMCs or T cells enriched from blood (not recorded which). These receptors were taken from a woman under 40 who had been exposed to COVID-19. The CDR3 runs from the conserved cysteine through the conserved F or W. A D gene is named only where the DNA matches it firmly. A clone size is listed for some rows: how often the clone was seen (once, few, many), or a class if it is expanded.

16 TRBJ2-7 . TRBV4-3 . TGCGCCAGCAGCCAATCCTTGGAGGCGGGTAGCTACGAGCAGTACTTC CASSQSLEAGSYEQYF
16 TRBJ2-1 few TRBV10-1 . TGCGCCAGCAGTGACACTGGGGAGATTGGGTACAATGAGCAGTTCTTC CASSDTGEIGYNEQFF
15 TRBJ2-3 . TRBV7-3 . TGTGCCAGCAGCTCGCCCGACAGCATCGCAGATACGCAGTATTTT CASSSPDSIADTQYF
12 TRBJ2-3 . TRBV19 . TGTGCCAGTAGAGGGGGCACAGATACGCAGTATTTT CASRGGTDTQYF
18 TRBJ2-2 . TRBV15 TRBD2 TGTGCCACCAGCAGAGCCCACGGGGGGAAGACGAACACCGGGGAGCTGTTTTTT CATSRAHGGKTNTGELFF
12 TRBJ2-5 once TRBV5-1 . TGCGCCAGCAGGATAACAACGGAGACCCAGTACTTC CASRITTETQYF
16 TRBJ1-1 . TRBV6-2/TRBV6-3 TRBD1 TGTGCCAGCAGTCCAACTTGGACAGGTGGAAGCACTGAAGCTTTCTTT CASSPTWTGGSTEAFF
13 TRBJ2-5 . TRBV3-1/TRBV3-2 . TGTGCCAGCAGCCAAGAACGAGGAGAGACCCAGTACTTC CASSQERGETQYF
12 TRBJ1-2 . TRBV30 . TGTGCCTGGAGCGGGGGAATCTATGGCTACACCTTC CAWSGGIYGYTF
15 TRBJ2-2 . TRBV7-9 . TGTGCCAGCAGCCAGACAGCTCCGAACACCGGGGAGCTGTTTTTT CASSQTAPNTGELFF
19 TRBJ2-2 . TRBV9 TRBD2 TGTGCCAGCAGCGTAGCACTAGCGGGGGGGCGGTTCGTCCCCGGGGAGCTGTTTTTT CASSVALAGGRFVPGELFF
15 TRBJ1-3 few TRBV4-3 . TGCGCCAGCAGCCCCCATAACGAGGGTGGCAACACCATATATTTT CASSPHNEGGNTIYF
13 TRBJ2-2 . TRBV2 TRBD1 TGTGCCAGCAGGGACAGGGGGACCGGGGAGCTGTTTTTT CASRDRGTGELFF
15 TRBJ1-5 few TRBV7-2 . TGTGCCAGCAGCTTCCGTCAGGGGTCCAGTCAGCCCCAGCATTTT CASSFRQGSSQPQHF
14 TRBJ1-3 . TRBV6-5 TRBD1 TGTGCCAGCAGTTCTGGCAGGGGGGAAAACACCATATATTTT CASSSGRGENTIYF
15 TRBJ1-4 . TRBV7-2 . TGTGCCAGCAGCTTAGCCCAGGGTAGGGGTGAAAAACTGTTTTTT CASSLAQGRGEKLFF
14 TRBJ2-2 few TRBV7-9 . TGTGCCAGCAGCCCGGACATGAACACCGGGGAGCTGTTTTTT CASSPDMNTGELFF
14 TRBJ2-7 . TRBV15 . TGTGCCACCAGCAGAGCGGGGTTAGCCTACGAGCAGTACTTC CATSRAGLAYEQYF
13 TRBJ2-7 . TRBV11-2 . TGTGCCAGCAGCTTAGGGCAGTACTACGAGCAGTACTTC CASSLGQYYEQYF
13 TRBJ2-7 . TRBV9 . TGTGCCAGCAGCACCCGGGACAACTACGAGCAGTACTTC CASSTRDNYEQYF
15 TRBJ2-7 . TRBV12-5 TRBD2 TGTGCTAGTGGTCTGAGCGGGGGGGCGTCGTATGAGCAGTACTTC CASGLSGGASYEQYF
14 TRBJ2-7 . TRBV4-1 TRBD1 TGCGCCAGCAGCTCGGGACAGGGGAGCTACGAGCAGTACTTC CASSSGQGSYEQYF
15 TRBJ1-1 once TRBV11-3 . TGTGCCAGCAGCTTAGTTTCGATCGGGGGAGGGGAAGCTTTCTTT CASSLVSIGGGEAFF
12 TRBJ2-2 once TRBV2 . TGTGCCAGCAGTGGAGTCACCGGGGAGCTGTTTTTT CASSGVTGELFF
14 TRBJ1-2 . TRBV19 . TGTGCCAGTAGTATATCCCGAGAGGTTTATGGCTACACCTTC CASSISREVYGYTF
13 TRBJ2-7 few TRBV4-3 . TGCGCCAGCAGCCCTCCAGGGCACTACGAGCAGTACTTC CASSPPGHYEQYF
16 TRBJ1-3 . TRBV5-1 . TGCGCCAGCAGCTTGGGACAGGTCGACTCTGGAAACACCATATATTTT CASSLGQVDSGNTIYF
15 TRBJ1-3 few TRBV10-3 . TGTGCCATCAGTGAGTCAACAAGTGGTGGAAACACCATATATTTT CAISESTSGGNTIYF
15 TRBJ1-5 . TRBV10-2 TRBD1 TGCGCCAGCAGGGATGGGACAGGGTTTATTCAGCCCCAGCATTTT CASRDGTGFIQPQHF
13 TRBJ1-1 . TRBV19 . TGTGCCAGTAGTACATACGGGGGGACTGAAGCTTTCTTT CASSTYGGTEAFF
11 TRBJ2-3 . TRBV7-9 TRBD1 TGTGCCAGCAGCCTGGACAGGGTTGAGTATTTT CASSLDRVEYF
15 TRBJ2-5 . TRBV5-1 TRBD1 TGCGCCAGCATTCTGGGTACGGACAGGGTGGAGACCCAGTACTTC CASILGTDRVETQYF
11 TRBJ1-2 . TRBV20-1 TRBD1 TGCAGTGCTACCGGGACAGATGGCTACACCTTC CSATGTDGYTF
13 TRBJ1-1 . TRBV2 . TGTGCCACCGGGCGGGCCCCAAACACTGAAGCTTTCTTT CATGRAPNTEAFF
16 TRBJ1-1 once TRBV5-4 . TGTGCCAGCAGCCCGAACGGAGGGGTACGGGACACTGAAGCTTTCTTT CASSPNGGVRDTEAFF
13 TRBJ1-4 . TRBV6-2/TRBV6-3 . TGTGCCAGCAGTCGCAGATATAATGAAAAACTGTTTTTT CASSRRYNEKLFF